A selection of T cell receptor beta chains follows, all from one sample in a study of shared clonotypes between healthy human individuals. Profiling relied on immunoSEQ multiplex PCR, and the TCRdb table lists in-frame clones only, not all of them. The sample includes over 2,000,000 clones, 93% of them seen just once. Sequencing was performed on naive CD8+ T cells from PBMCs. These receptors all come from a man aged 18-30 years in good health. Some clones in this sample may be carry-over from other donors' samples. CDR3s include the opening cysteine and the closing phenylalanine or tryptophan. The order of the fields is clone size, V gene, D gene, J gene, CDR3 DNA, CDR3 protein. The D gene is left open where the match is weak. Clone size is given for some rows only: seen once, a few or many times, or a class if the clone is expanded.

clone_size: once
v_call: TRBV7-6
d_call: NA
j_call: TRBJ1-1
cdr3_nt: TGTGCCAGCAGCACAGATATGGGGGCTGGGAACACTGAAGCTTTCTTT
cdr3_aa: CASSTDMGAGNTEAFF

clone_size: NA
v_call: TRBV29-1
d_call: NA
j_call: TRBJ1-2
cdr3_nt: TGCAGCGTTGAAGACTTACAGGGAGACGACTATGGCTACACCTTC
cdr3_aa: CSVEDLQGDDYGYTF

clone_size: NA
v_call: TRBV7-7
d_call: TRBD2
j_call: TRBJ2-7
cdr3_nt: TGTGCCAGCAGCTCGGGACTAGCGGGAGTGTACGAGCAGTACTTC
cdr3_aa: CASSSGLAGVYEQYF

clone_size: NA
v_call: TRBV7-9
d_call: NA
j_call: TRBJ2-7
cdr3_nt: TGTGCCAGCACAAGAGTCCAGAGCTACGAGCAGTACTTC
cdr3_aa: CASTRVQSYEQYF

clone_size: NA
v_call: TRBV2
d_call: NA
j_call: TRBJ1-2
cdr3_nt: TGTGCCAGCGGAAGCAGTGCCGGGGACTATGGCTACACCTTC
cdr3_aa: CASGSSAGDYGYTF

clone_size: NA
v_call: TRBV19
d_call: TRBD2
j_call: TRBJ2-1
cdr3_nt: TGTGCCAGTAGTATTGGACTAGCTAGCGGTGAGCAGTTCTTC
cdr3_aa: CASSIGLASGEQFF

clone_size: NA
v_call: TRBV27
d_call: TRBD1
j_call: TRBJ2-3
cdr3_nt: TGTGCCAGCAGTTCTCTGGACAGGCTGACGCAGTATTTT
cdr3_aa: CASSSLDRLTQYF

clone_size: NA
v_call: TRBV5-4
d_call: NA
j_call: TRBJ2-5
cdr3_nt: TGTGCCAGCAGAATCCTCGGGTCAGACGGGACCCAGTACTTC
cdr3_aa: CASRILGSDGTQYF

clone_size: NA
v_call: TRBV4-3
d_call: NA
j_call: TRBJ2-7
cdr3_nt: TGCGCCAGCAGCCAAGGACAGGCCGGAACTCTCTACGAGCAGTACTTC
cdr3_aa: CASSQGQAGTLYEQYF

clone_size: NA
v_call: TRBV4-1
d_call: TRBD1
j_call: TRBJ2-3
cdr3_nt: TGCGCCAGCAGCCGCACCTCGGGGACAGGGTACACAGATACGCAGTATTTT
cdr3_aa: CASSRTSGTGYTDTQYF

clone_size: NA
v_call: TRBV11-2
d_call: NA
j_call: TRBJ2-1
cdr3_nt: TGTGCCAGCAGCTTAGGGGTAGGCGAGCAGTTCTTC
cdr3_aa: CASSLGVGEQFF

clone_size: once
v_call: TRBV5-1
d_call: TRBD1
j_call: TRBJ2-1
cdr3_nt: TGCGCCAGCAGCTTGAGCACAGGGGGCTACAATGAGCAGTTCTTC
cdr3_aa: CASSLSTGGYNEQFF

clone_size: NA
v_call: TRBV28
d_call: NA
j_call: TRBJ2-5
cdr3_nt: TGTGCCAGCAGTTTAGTGCCCCGGGTGGGGGAGACCCAGTACTTC
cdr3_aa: CASSLVPRVGETQYF

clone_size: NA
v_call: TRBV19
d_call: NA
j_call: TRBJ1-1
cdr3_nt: TGTGCCAGTAGTTCCCGTGGCAGGAACACTGAAGCTTTCTTT
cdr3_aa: CASSSRGRNTEAFF

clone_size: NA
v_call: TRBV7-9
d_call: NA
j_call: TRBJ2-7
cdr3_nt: TGTGCCAGCAGCTCCGGGCCTCACTACGAGCAGTACTTC
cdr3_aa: CASSSGPHYEQYF

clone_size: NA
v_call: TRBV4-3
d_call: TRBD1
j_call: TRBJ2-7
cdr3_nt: TGCGCCAGCAGCCAAGAAGTCTTAGACAGGGCCTCCTACGAGCAGTACTTC
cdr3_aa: CASSQEVLDRASYEQYF

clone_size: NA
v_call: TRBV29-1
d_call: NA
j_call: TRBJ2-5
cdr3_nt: TGCAGCGTTGAAGAAGCGAGTTTTAGAGAGACCCAGTACTTC
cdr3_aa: CSVEEASFRETQYF

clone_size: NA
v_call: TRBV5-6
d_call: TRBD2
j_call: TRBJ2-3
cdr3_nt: TGTGCCAGCAGCGGTCCCGGGACTAGCGGGCATAGCACAGATACGCAGTATTTT
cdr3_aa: CASSGPGTSGHSTDTQYF

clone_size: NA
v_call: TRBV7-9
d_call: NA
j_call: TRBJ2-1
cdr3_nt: TGTGCCAGCAGCCCGCTGGGCGGGGCCTACAATGAGCAGTTCTTC
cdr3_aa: CASSPLGGAYNEQFF

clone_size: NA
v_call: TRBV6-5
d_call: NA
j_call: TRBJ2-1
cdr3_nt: TGTGCCAGCAGTTACCTTCCCTCCGGGTCCTACAATGAGCAGTTCTTC
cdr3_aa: CASSYLPSGSYNEQFF

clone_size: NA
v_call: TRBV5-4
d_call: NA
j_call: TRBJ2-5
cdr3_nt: TGTGCCAGCAGCCCCGAAGGCGGACCCCCGGAGACCCAGTACTTC
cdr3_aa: CASSPEGGPPETQYF

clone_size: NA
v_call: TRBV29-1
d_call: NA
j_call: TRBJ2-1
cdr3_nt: TGCAGCTGGGTACCTGTGTACAATGAGCAGTTCTTC
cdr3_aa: CSWVPVYNEQFF

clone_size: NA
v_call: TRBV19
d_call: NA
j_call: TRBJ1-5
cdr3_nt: TGTGCCAGTAGTATAAGCTGGATGAGCAATCAGCCCCAGCATTTT
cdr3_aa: CASSISWMSNQPQHF

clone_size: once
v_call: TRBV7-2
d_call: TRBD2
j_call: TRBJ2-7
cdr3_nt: TGTGCCAGCAGCTTGGGTGGACTAGCGAAAGACTACTTC
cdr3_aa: CASSLGGLAKDYF

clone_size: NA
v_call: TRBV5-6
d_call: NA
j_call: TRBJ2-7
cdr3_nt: TGTGCCAGCCGTACGACAGCCGCCTCCTACGAGCAGTACTTC
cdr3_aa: CASRTTAASYEQYF

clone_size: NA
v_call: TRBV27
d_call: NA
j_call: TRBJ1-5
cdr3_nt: TGTGCCAGCAGTTCTATAGGCACCCTTGGGGCAGGCGTCAATCAGCCCCAGCATTTT
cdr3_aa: CASSSIGTLGAGVNQPQHF

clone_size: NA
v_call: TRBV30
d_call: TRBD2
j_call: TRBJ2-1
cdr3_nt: TGTGCCTGGAGTTATGGGACTAGCGTTGAGCAGTTCTTC
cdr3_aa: CAWSYGTSVEQFF

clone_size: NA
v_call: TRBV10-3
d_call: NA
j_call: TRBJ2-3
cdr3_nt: TGTGCCATCAGTGAGTCGTGGAGGGCTAGCACAGATACGCAGTATTTT
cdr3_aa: CAISESWRASTDTQYF

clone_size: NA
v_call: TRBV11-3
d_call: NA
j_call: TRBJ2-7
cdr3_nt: TGTGCCAGCAGCTTCGACAGAAACTCCTACGAGCAGTACTTC
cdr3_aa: CASSFDRNSYEQYF

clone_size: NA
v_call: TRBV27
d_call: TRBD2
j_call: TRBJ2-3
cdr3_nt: TGTGCCAGCACCCAATCCTCATATAGCGGGCAGGCAGATACGCAGTATTTT
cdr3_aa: CASTQSSYSGQADTQYF

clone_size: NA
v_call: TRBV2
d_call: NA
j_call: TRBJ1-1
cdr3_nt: TGTGCCAGCAGCATGGGGGAAGAAGCTTTCTTT
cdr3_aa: CASSMGEEAFF